This TCR beta chain was recorded in a study of blood T cell repertoires in COVID-19. Study at large: There were acute and convalescent COVID-19 samples, and they came from the United States, Italy and Spain. Sample material is recorded as cDNA or gDNA derived from T cells, B-cell-depleted T cells, or PBMCs.

The V gene's germline CDR1 is SGDLS and CDR2 YYNGEE. V was clipped by 4 bases and J by 8 bases; unmatched bases: 4. The CDR3 extends over 12 amino acids. In the original workflow: Estimation of nucleated cell counts relied on the amplification of reference gene primers. The protocol was immunoSEQ multiplex PCR, while the TCRdb copy is restricted to in-frame clones and leaves out a portion. The V and J calls and the clone size are those of that table, but D and trimming were determined from the DNA. The table shows about 200,000 clones, with around 81% occurring only once. V gene TRBV9 combines with J gene TRBJ1-1; 8 nucleotides match TRBD1. This clonotype originated in a woman aged 70-85 years with acute or convalescent COVID-19. Sequenced input: peripheral blood. CDR3 in DNA: TGTGCCAGCAGCTTAACAGGGGGAGAAGCTTTCTTT. Protein sequence: CASSLTGGEAFF.